This T cell receptor (beta chain) emerged from a study of T cell changes during pregnancy in multiple sclerosis. This CDR3 region has 15 residues. Germline assignment: CDR1 MNHNS and CDR2 SASEGT. Trimming removed 1 base at V and 6 bases at J, with 15 bases between. TCRdb's table, derived via immunoSEQ multiplex PCR, lists solely in-frame clones and lacks some. The data hold approximately 41,000 clones, with roughly 92% observed a single time. The starting material was CD4+ T cells from peripheral blood mononuclear cells, obtained in the first trimester of pregnancy. The rearrangement links TRBV6-1 to TRBJ1-2; no clear D. This sequence originates from a female donor with multiple sclerosis, enrolled in a pregnancy study. The CDR3 sequence: CASSEVTKWIDGYTF. DNA of the CDR3: TGTGCCAGCAGTGAAGTGACAAAATGGATCGATGGCTACACCTTC.